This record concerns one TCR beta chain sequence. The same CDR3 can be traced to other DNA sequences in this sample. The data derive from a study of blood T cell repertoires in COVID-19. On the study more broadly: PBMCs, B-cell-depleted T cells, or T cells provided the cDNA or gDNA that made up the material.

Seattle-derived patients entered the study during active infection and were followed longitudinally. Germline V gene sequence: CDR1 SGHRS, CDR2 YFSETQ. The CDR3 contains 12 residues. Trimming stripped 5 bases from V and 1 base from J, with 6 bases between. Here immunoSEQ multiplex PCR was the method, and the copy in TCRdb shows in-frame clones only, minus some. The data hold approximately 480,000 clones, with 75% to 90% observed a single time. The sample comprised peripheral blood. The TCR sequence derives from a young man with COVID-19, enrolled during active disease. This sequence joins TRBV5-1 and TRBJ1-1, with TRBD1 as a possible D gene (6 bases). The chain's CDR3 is CASRQGNTEAFF. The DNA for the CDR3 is TGCGCCAGCAGACAGGGGAACACTGAAGCTTTCTTT.